This T cell receptor (beta chain) was identified in a study of blood T cell repertoires in COVID-19. This table comes from immunoSEQ multiplex PCR, and its TCRdb copy is limited to in-frame clones, with some not included. The sample consists of 200,000 to 250,000 clones, roughly 80% of them appearing once. This CDR3 comprises 17 residues. Germline loops: CDR1 SGHNT, CDR2 YYREEE (reference sequence). With 4 bases clipped from V and 0 bases from J, the junction kept 7 bases outside the gene matches. Clinical histories supplied by participants themselves formed the basis of cohort assignment. Sequencing input: PBMCs or T cells enriched from blood (not recorded which). The clonotype originates from a man aged 55 to 70 who had recovered from COVID-19. The chain employs TRBV5-4 and TRBJ2-6, with 7 nucleotides matching TRBD1. The CDR3 spells CASSPGQPNSGANVLTF. The CDR3 coding sequence is TGTGCCAGCAGCCCGGGACAGCCCAACTCTGGGGCCAACGTCCTGACTTTC.